A selection of T cell receptor beta chains follows, all from one sample in a study of T cells in Graves' hyperthyroidism and ophthalmopathy. Each CDR3 protein gets one entry after TCRdb re-called the multiplex PCR reads with MiXCR. The sample carries around 700,000 distinct CDR3 sequences, roughly a sixth recorded once. The specimen sequenced was blood. The receptors come from a woman aged 45-60 years with Graves' hyperthyroidism that later progressed to Graves' ophthalmopathy. CDR3s include the opening cysteine and the closing phenylalanine or tryptophan. The order of the fields is V gene, clone size, J gene, CDR3 protein. Clone size is not always given. Where it is, it says once, few, many or a class for expanded clones.

>TRBV2|few|TRBJ1-5
CASSENRGRPQHF
>TRBV7-9|NA|TRBJ2-2
CASSFAGTGGSGELFF
>TRBV6-1|many|TRBJ1-1
CASSYRVQFTEAFF
>TRBV19|NA|TRBJ2-5
CASSRYEGETQYF
>TRBV3-1|many|TRBJ1-2
CASRREGSGYTF
>TRBV30|few|TRBJ1-5
CAWSVRSNQPQHF
>TRBV15|many|TRBJ2-3
CATSRRARINTDTQYF
>TRBV27|few|TRBJ1-6
CASRGTGGSYNSPLHF
>TRBV2|many|TRBJ2-2
CASTGDSGSNTGELFF
>TRBV11-2|many|TRBJ1-2
CASSWQGGYTF
>TRBV6-1|many|TRBJ2-5
CASSNRDRGWETQYF